This entry features one T cell receptor (beta chain) sequence. PCR was performed using 60 Vbeta and 13 Jbeta primers. Clones were read by immunoSEQ multiplex PCR, and TCRdb kept only the in-frame ones, dropping some. The top ten hold approximately 30% of the sample, which has roughly 92,000 clones, 80% seen once. CDR1 MNHNS and CDR2 SASEGT come from the germline V gene. J gave up 4 bases and V 7 bases, and 9 bases lay outside the gene matches. The CDR3 length is 14 residues. The data originate from a study of cytomegalovirus exposure and HLA in healthy donors. Study-wide context: Most donors, roughly 77% of around 400 genotyped, fell in the Caucasian-associated ancestry cluster.

Sequencing was carried out using PBMCs. The rearrangement joins TRBV6-1 to TRBJ1-2; 7 nucleotides match TRBD1. The TCR sequence derives from a middle-aged man in good health and CMV-seropositive. The CDR3 loop is CASNPDRVGYGYTF. In DNA form, the CDR3 reads TGTGCCAGCAATCCCGACAGGGTGGGCTATGGCTACACCTTC.